This T cell receptor (beta chain) emerged from a study of T cells in Graves' hyperthyroidism and ophthalmopathy. This clonotype was observed many times. As yet, its antigen is unknown. With a duration under 2 months, the hyperthyroidism was newly diagnosed in patients aged 18 to 65. On the basis of clinical symptoms, serum thyroxine and TRAb, thyroid ultrasound and orbital computed tomography, diagnoses were made. Amplified regions were TCR beta CDR3 sequences from RNA transcripts. RT-PCR in the first round (using the HTBI primer set) targeted the TCR CDR3. TCRdb independently ran MiXCR on the multiplex PCR reads; one entry per CDR3 protein. The repertoire holds 380,000 or so distinct CDR3 sequences, with roughly 13% as singletons. CDR1 and CDR2 (germline): SNHLY, FYNNEI. Trimming removed 6 bases at V and 7 bases at J, with 15 bases between. This CDR3 has 14 residues. Study findings and constraints: Peripheral blood also featured most of the thyroid clonotypes expanded above 0.001.

The chain is built from TRBV2 and TRBJ2-2, with D unclear. The sequence was collected from a woman in her 30s with Graves' hyperthyroidism. Input material: blood. The CDR3 region is CASRSSTTFGELFF. The CDR3 DNA is TGTGCCAGCAGATCATCGACCACGTTCGGGGAGCTGTTTTTT.